The 27 T cell receptor beta chains below all came from one sample that was sequenced in a study of shared clonotypes between healthy human individuals. Repertoires were generated with immunoSEQ multiplex PCR, while TCRdb's copy carries only in-frame clones and drops some. The data contain millions of clones, more than 85% of them singletons. The specimen sequenced was naive CD4+ T cells from PBMCs. Subset denoted: CD45RA+ positively selected. These receptor sequences come from a young man in good health. Some clones in this sample may be carry-over from other donors' samples.

This sequence joins TRBV5-1 and TRBJ2-1; maybe TRBD2 (6 bases). Germline V gives CDR1 SGHRS, CDR2 YFSETQ. Trimming stripped 0 bases from V and 0 bases from J, with 13 bases between. The CDR3 extends over 17 amino acids. The DNA of the CDR3 is TGCGCCAGCAGCTTGGGAGGACTACGAAGCTCCTACAATGAGCAGTTCTTC. Amino acid sequence: CASSLGGLRSSYNEQFF.

The chain recombines TRBV7-8 with TRBJ2-1; 12 bases align to TRBD2. J lost 9 bases, V lost 5 bases, and 11 bases had no gene match. The CDR3 runs to 16 residues. Germline CDR1 reads SGHVS; CDR2 reads FQNEAQ. The CDR3 DNA reads TGTGCCAGCAGCGAACAGACTAGCGGGAGAGGAAGTGAGCAGTTCTTC. Amino acid sequence: CASSEQTSGRGSEQFF. The full variable domain, with the rest looked up from reference TRBV7-8 and TRBJ2-1, is GAGVSQSPRYKVAKRGQDVALRCDPISGHVSLFWYQQALGQGPEFLTYFQNEAQLDKSGLPSDRFFAERPEGSVSTLKIQRTQQEDSAVYLCASSEQTSGRGSEQFFGPGTRLTVL.

The genes are TRBV7-3 and TRBJ2-1; perhaps TRBD2 as D (6 bases). V lost 1 base to trimming and J lost 8 bases, with 9 bases between them. The germline gives CDR1 SGHTA, CDR2 FQGTGA. The CDR3 runs to 13 residues. The CDR3: CASSLMGLDEQFF. The CDR3 region has the DNA TGTGCCAGCAGCTTAATGGGACTCGATGAGCAGTTCTTC.

This clone has only a few counts. The rearrangement uses TRBV4-1 and TRBJ1-1; D uncertain. This CDR3 contains 14 residues. Trimming cost V 6 bases and J 4 bases, with 15 bases left between them. The germline gives CDR1 MGHRA, CDR2 YSYEKL. The CDR3 DNA reads TGCGCCAGCAGACGTACCGTTGGAAGCACTGAAGCTTTCTTT. This sequence encodes CASRRTVGSTEAFF.

About this clone itself: This CDR3 is also generated by other DNA sequences in the sample. The rearrangement uses TRBV5-1 and TRBJ2-5, with 9 bases aligning to TRBD1. The CDR3 consists of 14 residues. CDR1 and CDR2 (germline): SGHRS, YFSETQ. V gave up 4 bases and J gave up 5 bases; unmatched junction bases: 6. The CDR3 protein is CASSKGQGGETQYF. CDR3 sequence (DNA): TGCGCCAGCAGCAAGGGACAGGGTGGGGAGACCCAGTACTTC.

A single count supports this clone. V is TRBV28 and J is TRBJ1-4; 8 positions match TRBD1. Germline assignment: CDR1 MDHEN and CDR2 SYDVKM. Losses at the gene ends were 2 bases for V and 8 bases for J; bases not matched to a gene: 13. The CDR3 sequence is 17 residues long. DNA of the CDR3: TGTGCCAGCAGTTTAGTTCTGTCCGGGACAGGAGGGGAAAAACTGTTTTTT. Amino acid sequence: CASSLVLSGTGGEKLFF.

The J gene is TRBJ1-5, the V gene TRBV28; 7 positions agree with TRBD1. Looked up from germline, CDR1 is MDHEN and CDR2 is SYDVKM. With V trimmed by 5 bases and J by 9 bases, 10 bases remained unmatched. The length of the CDR3 is 14 residues. The CDR3 sequence: CASSAPQGGLPQHF. Written as DNA, the CDR3 is TGTGCCAGCAGTGCCCCCCAGGGGGGATTGCCCCAGCATTTT.

Only one count was recorded for this clone. The rearrangement links TRBV29-1 to TRBJ2-2; tentatively, D is TRBD1 (6 bases). Germline lookup yields CDR1 SQVTM and CDR2 ANQGSEA. CDR3 length: 14 amino acids. Deletions cut 7 bases from V and 1 base from J, with 13 bases between. The CDR3, as DNA: TGCAGCGCCCTGGGACACCTGAACACCGGGGAGCTGTTTTTT. This codes for CSALGHLNTGELFF.

The V and J genes are TRBV7-2 and TRBJ2-3, with 8 positions matching TRBD2. The J segment lost 2 bases and the V segment lost 1 base, leaving 5 bases of the junction unmatched. The germline V gene encodes CDR1 SGHTA and CDR2 FQGNSA. This CDR3 region has 16 residues. The CDR3 nucleotides are TGTGCCAGCAGCTTAGTGAGTAGCGGGGCCACAGATACGCAGTATTTT. This sequence encodes CASSLVSSGATDTQYF. Combining the CDR3 with reference TRBV7-2 and TRBJ2-3 gives the whole variable domain GAGVSQSPSNKVTEKGKDVELRCDPISGHTALYWYRQSLGQGLEFLIYFQGNSAPDKSGLPSDRFSAERTGGSVSTLTIQRTQQEDSAVYLCASSLVSSGATDTQYFGPGTRLTVL.

V usage is TRBV7-3 and J usage is TRBJ1-1; 7 bases line up with TRBD1. The CDR3 length is 13 residues. Germline lookup yields CDR1 SGHTA and CDR2 FQGTGA. With V trimmed by 5 bases and J by 6 bases, 6 bases remained unmatched. DNA for the CDR3: TGTGCCAGCAGCCGGGACAGACAGGCTGAAGCTTTCTTT. It specifies CASSRDRQAEAFF.

The rearrangement links TRBV7-6 to TRBJ1-1, with 10 bases matching TRBD1. Germline values: CDR1 SGHVS, CDR2 FNYEAQ. After removal of 5 bases from V and 6 bases from J, the junction contained 3 bases not matched to a gene. The CDR3 is 13 residues long. The CDR3 sequence is CASSQGQGAEAFF. DNA of the CDR3: TGTGCCAGCAGCCAAGGACAGGGGGCTGAAGCTTTCTTT. Using reference TRBV7-6 and TRBJ1-1 for the parts outside the CDR3, the full variable domain is GAGVSQSPRYKVTKRGQDVALRCDPISGHVSLYWYRQALGQGPEFLTYFNYEAQQDKSGLPNDRFSAERPEGSISTLTIQRTEQRDSAMYRCASSQGQGAEAFFGQGTRLTVV.

CDR3 protein: CASSSLGGSINNEQFF. In DNA form, the CDR3 reads TGTGCCAGCAGTTCCCTTGGCGGGAGTATCAACAATGAGCAGTTCTTC. The chain couples TRBV28 to TRBJ2-1, with 7 nucleotides matching TRBD2. CDR3 size: 16 residues. Trimming at V came to 4 bases and at J to 5 bases, leaving 11 bases not matched to a gene. Germline lookup yields CDR1 MDHEN and CDR2 SYDVKM.

The chain uses TRBV28 and TRBJ2-7; 11 positions agree with TRBD1. This CDR3 spans 15 amino acids. Germline values: CDR1 MDHEN, CDR2 SYDVKM. V lost 6 bases, J lost 0 bases, and 4 bases stayed unmatched. The DNA of the CDR3 is TGTGCCAGCAGGGGACAGGGGGTTTACTCCTACGAGCAGTACTTC. Amino acid sequence: CASRGQGVYSYEQYF. The full variable domain, in which reference TRBV28 and TRBJ2-7 provide the parts outside the CDR3, is DVKVTQSSRYLVKRTGEKVFLECVQDMDHENMFWYRQDPGLGLRLIYFSYDVKMKEKGDIPEGYSVSREKKERFSLILESASTNQTSMYLCASRGQGVYSYEQYFGPGTRLTVT.

V and J are TRBV25-1 and TRBJ2-7; TRBD1 aligns across 9 bases. This CDR3 is built from 15 residues. The germline V gene encodes CDR1 MGHDK and CDR2 SYGVNS. With 2 bases clipped from V and 5 bases from J, the junction kept 7 bases outside the gene matches. The CDR3 protein is CASSERGTGHHEQYF. In DNA, the CDR3 is TGTGCCAGCAGTGAACGAGGGACAGGGCACCACGAGCAGTACTTC.

For this clone: Other nucleotide sequences from this sample produce the same CDR3. The chain links TRBV28 to TRBJ1-2; TRBD1 agrees at 11 bases. The germline V gene has CDR1 MDHEN and CDR2 SYDVKM. The CDR3 totals 15 residues. V shed 2 bases, J shed 4 bases, and the junction held 3 bases outside the gene matches. CDR3 sequence reads: CASSLPGQGGYGYTF. The CDR3 DNA is TGTGCCAGCAGTTTACCGGGACAGGGGGGCTATGGCTACACCTTC.

V gene TRBV4-2 combines with J gene TRBJ2-5; D call uncertain. The CDR3 contains 13 residues. The germline CDR1 and CDR2 sequences are LGHNA and YNFKEQ. V was trimmed by 0 bases and J by 5 bases, leaving 7 bases between them. The CDR3 DNA is TGTGCCAGCAGCCAAGAGGTGGGGGAGACCCAGTACTTC. Translation: CASSQEVGETQYF.

The chain recombines TRBV5-8 with TRBJ1-1; maybe TRBD1 (6 bases). The ends were cut back, 5 bases at V and 6 bases at J, with 11 bases in the middle. The CDR3 sequence is 12 residues long. Per germline, CDR1 SGHTS and CDR2 YDEGEE. In DNA form, the CDR3 reads TGTGCCAGCAGTTGGGGGGCTGCTGAAGCTTTCTTT. Protein product: CASSWGAAEAFF.

The table lists this clone with a count of one. The chain combines TRBV11-2 with TRBJ2-3; TRBD2 aligns across 8 bases. The CDR3 has 16 residues. The trim removed 5 bases at V and 0 bases at J, leaving 7 bases unmatched. The germline CDR1 and CDR2 sequences are SGHAT and FQNNGV. The CDR3 protein is CASSKAGGRSTDTQYF. The CDR3 bases are TGTGCCAGCAGCAAAGCTGGCGGGAGGAGCACAGATACGCAGTATTTT. The full variable domain, its missing parts supplied by reference TRBV11-2 and TRBJ2-3, is EAGVAQSPRYKIIEKRQSVAFWCNPISGHATLYWYQQILGQGPKLLIQFQNNGVVDDSQLPKDRFSAERLKGVDSTLKIQPAKLEDSAVYLCASSKAGGRSTDTQYFGPGTRLTVL.

V and J are TRBV6-5 and TRBJ2-7, with TRBD2 matching over 10 bases. The ends lost 2 bases at V and 4 bases at J; junction bases unmatched: 5. Per germline, CDR1 MNHEY and CDR2 SVGAGI. The CDR3 spans 15 residues. The CDR3 bases are TGTGCCAGCAGTTACCTAGCGGGAGTCGAGTACGAGCAGTACTTC. It codes for CASSYLAGVEYEQYF.

V is TRBV9 and J is TRBJ2-5; D remains unclear. In germline, CDR1 is SGDLS, CDR2 YYNGEE. The CDR3 loop spans 16 amino acids. V was cut by 0 bases and J by 2 bases, with 14 bases left in between. The CDR3: CASSVALTTHQETQYF. CDR3 in DNA: TGTGCCAGCAGCGTAGCCCTGACGACCCATCAAGAGACCCAGTACTTC. The complete variable domain, with remaining parts taken from reference TRBV9 and TRBJ2-5, reads DSGVTQTPKHLITATGQRVTLRCSPRSGDLSVYWYQQSLDQGLQFLIQYYNGEERAKGNILERFSAQQFPDLHSELNLSSLELGDSALYFCASSVALTTHQETQYFGPGTRLLVL.

V gene TRBV7-2 combines with J gene TRBJ2-7; D is undetermined. The CDR3 contains 14 residues. Deletions cut 2 bases from V and 0 bases from J, with 8 bases between. Germline V gene lookup returns CDR1 SGHTA and CDR2 FQGNSA. The CDR3 region is CASSLLAGSYEQYF. CDR3 nucleotide sequence: TGTGCCAGCAGCTTATTAGCCGGCTCCTACGAGCAGTACTTC.

V usage is TRBV6-6 and J usage is TRBJ1-5; 9 positions match TRBD1. CDR3 length: 15 amino acids. Trimming took 8 bases from V and 2 from J; bases not matched to a gene: 7. Germline lookup yields CDR1 MNHNY and CDR2 SVGAGI (reference sequence). As DNA, the CDR3 is TGTGCCAGCGCAACAGGGGGCGGAGGCAATCAGCCCCAGCATTTT. It specifies CASATGGGGNQPQHF.

This chain joins TRBV28 and TRBJ1-2; 10 bases align to TRBD1. The ends lost 11 bases at V and 4 bases at J; junction bases unmatched: 16. The germline V gene has CDR1 MDHEN and CDR2 SYDVKM. The CDR3 spans 16 residues. CDR3 sequence reads: CAGTRGTGVGSYGYTF. The CDR3 DNA sequence: TGTGCCGGAACCCGCGGGACAGGGGTTGGGAGCTATGGCTACACCTTC.

This chain connects TRBV7-2 to TRBJ2-7; possible D gene TRBD2, 5 bases. The CDR3 has 15 amino acids. Trimming took 6 bases from V and 1 from J, leaving 16 bases between them. Per germline, CDR1 SGHTA and CDR2 FQGNSA. The CDR3 here is CASSQRRLRSYEQYF. The CDR3 DNA reads TGTGCCAGCAGTCAAAGGAGGTTACGGTCCTACGAGCAGTACTTC.

This clone was found a few times. In the same sample, other DNA sequences code for this CDR3. The chain couples TRBV2 to TRBJ1-5; 9 nucleotides match TRBD1. This CDR3 spans 14 amino acids. V was pared by 6 bases and J by 4 bases, with 4 bases of the junction left unmatched. Germline V gives CDR1 SNHLY, CDR2 FYNNEI. The DNA of the CDR3 is TGTGCCAGCAGCGCGGACAGGGGTAATCAGCCCCAGCATTTT. This translates into CASSADRGNQPQHF.

The chain recombines TRBV5-4 with TRBJ2-1; 10 nucleotides match TRBD2. The CDR3 is 14 residues long. The junction had 5 bases not matched to a gene; V was cut back by 4 bases and J by 7 bases. Germline assignment: CDR1 SGHNT and CDR2 YYREEE (reference sequence). The CDR3, as DNA: TGTGCCAGCAGCCTCGGACTAGCGGTAAATGAGCAGTTCTTC. Residues: CASSLGLAVNEQFF. Full variable domain (missing parts from reference TRBV5-4 and TRBJ2-1): ETGVTQSPTHLIKTRGQQVTLRCSSQSGHNTVSWYQQALGQGPQFIFQYYREEENGRGNFPPRFSGLQFPNYSSELNVNALELDDSALYLCASSLGLAVNEQFFGPGTRLTVL.

The chain employs TRBV4-3 and TRBJ2-3; TRBD2 matches 12 bases. V shed 4 bases, J shed 6 bases, and the junction held 14 bases outside the gene matches. Germline loops: CDR1 LGHNA, CDR2 YSLEER. The CDR3 has 18 residues. This CDR3 is CASSREGLAGGGRDTQYF. DNA for the CDR3: TGCGCCAGCAGCCGGGAGGGCCTAGCGGGAGGGGGAAGGGATACGCAGTATTTT.